The present entry profiles one TCR beta chain with its context. Its antigen remains unidentified. The read halts 3 residues ahead of the CDR3 end, with the missing end drawn from the germline J gene. V lost 3 bases and J 7 bases, leaving 8 bases between the germline ends. CDR3 length: 12 residues. From germline, CDR1 is SGHDT and CDR2 YYEEEE. TCRdb's table, derived via immunoSEQ multiplex PCR, lists solely in-frame clones and lacks some. The sample holds roughly 38,000 clones. The sample comes from a study of T cells in women clearing cervical HPV infection. Regarding the study as a whole: Richness plus V gene abundances separated cases from controls with AUC 0.7 to 0.9.

The sequencing input was blood buffy coat. This sequence joins TRBV5-6 and TRBJ1-3; D ambiguous. The sequence derives from a woman between 18 and 70 years old with a cervical HPV16 infection that either progressed to CIN3+ or cleared (not recorded which). CDR3: CASSYQANTIYF. CDR3 DNA (partial): TGTGCCAGCAGCTACCAGGCGAACACC.